A single sample is the source of the 16 T cell receptor beta chains below, sequenced in a study of blood T cell repertoires in COVID-19. Data came from immunoSEQ multiplex PCR; TCRdb stores just in-frame clones and leaves some out. The repertoire consists of some 62,000 clones, with 65% to 85% occurring once and the leading ten covering less than 4.5%. Sample: PBMCs or T cells enriched from blood (not recorded which). Receptors were obtained from a woman aged 40 to 50 with acute COVID-19.

This chain connects TRBV3-1 (or the pseudogene TRBV3-2) to TRBJ2-5; tentative D call: TRBD1 (5 bases). CDR3 size: 12 residues. CDR1 LGHDT and CDR2 YNNKEL come from the germline V gene (reference sequence). Deletions cut 4 bases from V and 5 bases from J, with 8 bases between. This chain's CDR3 is CASSRTLETQYF. The DNA for the CDR3 is TGTGCCAGCAGCCGGACATTGGAGACCCAGTACTTC.

The CDR3 protein is CASSRQVPMGNQPQHF. CDR3 DNA sequence: TGTGCCAGCTCACGACAGGTGCCTATGGGCAATCAGCCCCAGCATTTT. The gene calls are TRBV18 and TRBJ1-5; tentative D call: TRBD1 (6 bases). Trimming stripped 4 bases from V and 2 bases from J, with 15 bases between. CDR3 length: 16 residues. CDR1 and CDR2 from the germline V gene are KGHSH and LQKENI. Drawing the rest from reference TRBV18 and TRBJ1-5, the complete variable domain is NAGVMQNPRHLVRRRGQEARLRCSPMKGHSHVYWYRQLPEEGLKFMVYLQKENIIDESGMPKERFSAEFPKEGPSILRIQQVVRGDSAAYFCASSRQVPMGNQPQHFGDGTRLSIL.

This clone has a single count. The J gene is TRBJ2-1, the V gene TRBV27, with a weak D call TRBD1 (5 bases). This CDR3 contains 15 residues. V shed 3 bases and J shed 2 bases, with 11 bases lying between them. Germline CDR1 MNHEY, CDR2 SMNVEV (reference sequence). CDR3 in amino acids: CASSFSDSPYNEQFF. The CDR3 DNA reads as TGTGCCAGCAGTTTCTCAGACAGCCCCTACAATGAGCAGTTCTTC.

This clone has a single count. The chain carries TRBV27 and TRBJ2-5; 11 nucleotides match TRBD2. The germline V gene has CDR1 MNHEY and CDR2 SMNVEV (reference sequence). The CDR3 sequence is 15 residues long. The J segment lost 1 base and the V segment lost 3 bases, leaving 1 base of the junction unmatched. DNA for the CDR3: TGTGCCAGCAGTTTGGGGACTAGCGGCCAAGAGACCCAGTACTTC. Protein sequence: CASSLGTSGQETQYF.

This chain uses TRBV5-1 with TRBJ2-1; 9 bases map to TRBD2. Unmatched junction bases numbered 2, after V lost 2 bases and J lost 2 bases. Looked up from germline, CDR1 is SGHRS and CDR2 is YFSETQ. The CDR3 totals 15 residues. In nucleotides, the CDR3 is TGCGCCAGCAGCTTACCTAGCGGGGCCTACAATGAGCAGTTCTTC. Protein sequence: CASSLPSGAYNEQFF. The full variable domain, completed using reference TRBV5-1 and TRBJ2-1, is KAGVTQTPRYLIKTRGQQVTLSCSPISGHRSVSWYQQTPGQGLQFLFEYFSETQRNKGNFPGRFSGRQFSNSRSEMNVSTLELGDSALYLCASSLPSGAYNEQFFGPGTRLTVL.

The chain couples TRBV27 to TRBJ2-5, with 10 bases fitting TRBD2. Germline CDR1 reads MNHEY; CDR2 reads SMNVEV (reference sequence). This CDR3 contains 14 residues. J was trimmed by 10 bases and V by 5 bases; bases with no gene match: 10. CDR3 region: CASSHQGLAEVQYF. The CDR3 DNA is TGTGCCAGCAGTCACCAAGGACTAGCGGAGGTCCAGTACTTC.

V gene TRBV9 combines with J gene TRBJ2-7, with D perhaps TRBD2 (6 bases). The CDR3 sequence is 14 residues long. Trimming took off 2 bases at V and 0 bases at J, with 9 bases between the two ends. Germline V gene data show CDR1 as SGDLS and CDR2 as YYNGEE. In DNA form, the CDR3 reads TGTGCCAGCAGCGTTGGCGGGAACTCCTACGAGCAGTACTTC. Translation gives CASSVGGNSYEQYF.

This clone was detected once. As DNA, the CDR3 is TGTGCCAGCAGCTTAGGTGCTTACATCTATGGCTACACCTTC. Amino acid sequence: CASSLGAYIYGYTF. The gene calls are TRBV7-9 and TRBJ1-2, with D unresolved. From germline, CDR1 is SEHNR and CDR2 FQNEAQ (reference sequence). Trimming removed 1 base at V and 4 bases at J, with 10 bases between. The CDR3 is 14 amino acids.

The chain joins TRBV9 to TRBJ2-1; a possible D gene is TRBD2 (6 bases). Germline CDR1 reads SGDLS; CDR2 reads YYNGEE. The CDR3 length is 16 residues. V lost 0 bases and J 6 bases, leaving 16 bases between the germline ends. The CDR3 is CASSVVTQLGGNEQFF. CDR3 bases: TGTGCCAGCAGCGTAGTAACTCAATTGGGGGGCAATGAGCAGTTCTTC.

The V and J genes are TRBV5-1 and TRBJ2-2; TRBD2 matches 15 bases. With V trimmed by 2 bases and J by 6 bases, 8 bases remained unmatched. CDR1 and CDR2 (germline): SGHRS, YFSETQ. This CDR3 is 18 amino acids long. This CDR3 reads CASSFLGLAGGPPGELFF. The CDR3 nucleotides read TGCGCCAGCAGCTTCCTCGGACTAGCGGGAGGGCCCCCCGGGGAGCTGTTTTTT. The variable domain in full, with the rest retrieved from reference TRBV5-1 and TRBJ2-2, is KAGVTQTPRYLIKTRGQQVTLSCSPISGHRSVSWYQQTPGQGLQFLFEYFSETQRNKGNFPGRFSGRQFSNSRSEMNVSTLELGDSALYLCASSFLGLAGGPPGELFFGEGSRLTVL.

The chain carries TRBV13 and TRBJ1-2; 8 bases match TRBD1. Germline assignment: CDR1 PRHDT and CDR2 FYEKMQ (reference sequence). The CDR3 runs 13 residues. With 5 bases clipped from V and 6 bases from J, the junction kept 5 bases outside the gene matches. The CDR3 DNA follows: TGTGCCAGCAGCACCCGGACAGGGCATGGCTACACCTTC. As protein: CASSTRTGHGYTF. Variable domain in full (rest from reference TRBV13 and TRBJ1-2): AAGVIQSPRHLIKEKRETATLKCYPIPRHDTVYWYQQGPGQDPQFLISFYEKMQSDKGSIPDRFSAQQFSDYHSELNMSSLELGDSALYFCASSTRTGHGYTFGSGTRLTVV.

This rearrangement joins TRBV18 to TRBJ2-1; 9 bases match TRBD2. Trimming removed 2 bases from V and 7 bases from J; junction bases left unmatched: 9. This CDR3 is built from 16 residues. Germline values: CDR1 KGHSH, CDR2 LQKENI. The CDR3 region is CASSPSAAGGLNEQFF. In DNA, the CDR3 is TGTGCCAGCTCACCATCGGCAGCGGGAGGATTAAATGAGCAGTTCTTC.

This chain joins TRBV6-2 or TRBV6-3 and TRBJ1-4, with 7 bases lining up with TRBD1. CDR3 length: 16 residues. Germline V gives CDR1 MNHEY, CDR2 SVGEGT. Germline trimming cut 2 bases from V and 8 bases from J; bases unmatched to any gene: 11. CDR3 in amino acids: CASSYEVGGGTEKLFF. CDR3 bases: TGTGCCAGCAGTTACGAGGTTGGAGGGGGCACGGAAAAACTGTTTTTT.

A few counts support this clone. The chain uses TRBV6-1 and TRBJ1-3; D ambiguous. The germline gives CDR1 MNHNS, CDR2 SASEGT. The CDR3 extends over 13 amino acids. V dropped 1 base and J dropped 9 bases, with 10 bases sitting between them. In nucleotides, the CDR3 is TGTGCCAGCAGTGAAGACAGCTCCGTCACCATATATTTT. The encoded protein is CASSEDSSVTIYF.

This chain links TRBV4-2 with TRBJ2-5, with TRBD2 matching 9 bases. The CDR3 is 14 residues long. Germline V gene sequence: CDR1 LGHNA, CDR2 YNFKEQ. J was trimmed by 5 bases and V by 4 bases; bases with no gene match: 5. CDR3 DNA: TGTGCCAGCAGCCGTAGCGGGAGATTGGAGACCCAGTACTTC. As protein: CASSRSGRLETQYF.

This chain connects TRBV9 to TRBJ1-2; tentatively, D is TRBD1 (5 bases). The CDR3 runs to 15 residues. Trimming left V 3 bases short and J 3 bases short, with 15 bases between. CDR1 and CDR2 from the germline V gene are SGDLS and YYNGEE. The CDR3 is CASSGPQGFYYGYTF. The CDR3 DNA reads as TGTGCCAGCAGCGGACCTCAGGGCTTTTACTATGGCTACACCTTC.